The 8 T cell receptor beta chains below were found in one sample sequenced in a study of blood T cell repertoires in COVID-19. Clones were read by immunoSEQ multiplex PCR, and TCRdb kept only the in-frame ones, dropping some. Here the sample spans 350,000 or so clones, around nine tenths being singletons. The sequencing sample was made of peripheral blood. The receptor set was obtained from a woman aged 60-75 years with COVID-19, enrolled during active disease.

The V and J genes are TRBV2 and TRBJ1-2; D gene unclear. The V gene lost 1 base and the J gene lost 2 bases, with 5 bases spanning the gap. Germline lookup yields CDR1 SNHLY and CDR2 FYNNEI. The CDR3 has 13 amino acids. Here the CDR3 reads CASSEDLNYGYTF. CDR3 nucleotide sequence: TGTGCCAGCAGTGAAGATCTAAACTATGGCTACACCTTC.

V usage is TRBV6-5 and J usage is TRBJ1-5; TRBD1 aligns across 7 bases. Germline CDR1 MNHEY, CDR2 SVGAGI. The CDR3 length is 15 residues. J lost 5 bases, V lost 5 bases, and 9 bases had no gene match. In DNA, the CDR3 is TGTGCCAGCAGTCCCAGGACAGGATCGTATCAGCCCCAGCATTTT. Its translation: CASSPRTGSYQPQHF.

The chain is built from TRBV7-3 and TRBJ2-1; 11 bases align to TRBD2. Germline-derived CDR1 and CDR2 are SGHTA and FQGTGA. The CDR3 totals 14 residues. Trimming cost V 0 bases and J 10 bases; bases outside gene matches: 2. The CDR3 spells CASSLTRTSGEQFF. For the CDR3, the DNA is TGTGCCAGCAGCTTAACCCGGACTAGCGGGGAGCAGTTCTTC.

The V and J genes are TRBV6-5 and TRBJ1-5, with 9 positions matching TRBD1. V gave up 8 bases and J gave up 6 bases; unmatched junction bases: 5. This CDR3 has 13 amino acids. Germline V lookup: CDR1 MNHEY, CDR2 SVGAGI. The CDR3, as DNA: TGTGCCAGCGGGACAGGGCCTACTCAGCCCCAGCATTTT. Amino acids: CASGTGPTQPQHF.

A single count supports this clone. This CDR3 is CASTPVGKGANEKLFF. CDR3 DNA: TGTGCCAGCACCCCAGTGGGAAAAGGGGCTAATGAAAAACTGTTTTTT. V is TRBV28 and J is TRBJ1-4; possibly TRBD1 for D (5 bases). V was clipped by 7 bases and J by 3 bases, with 18 bases between them. The germline CDR1 and CDR2 sequences are MDHEN and SYDVKM. The CDR3 has 16 residues. Full variable domain (outside the CDR3, taken from reference TRBV28 and TRBJ1-4): DVKVTQSSRYLVKRTGEKVFLECVQDMDHENMFWYRQDPGLGLRLIYFSYDVKMKEKGDIPEGYSVSREKKERFSLILESASTNQTSMYLCASTPVGKGANEKLFFGSGTQLSVL.

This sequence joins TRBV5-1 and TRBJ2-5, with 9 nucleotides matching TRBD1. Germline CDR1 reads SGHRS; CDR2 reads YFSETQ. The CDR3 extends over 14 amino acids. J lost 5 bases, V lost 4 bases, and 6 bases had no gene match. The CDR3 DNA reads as TGCGCCAGCAGCATGGGGACAGGGTGGGAGACCCAGTACTTC. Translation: CASSMGTGWETQYF.

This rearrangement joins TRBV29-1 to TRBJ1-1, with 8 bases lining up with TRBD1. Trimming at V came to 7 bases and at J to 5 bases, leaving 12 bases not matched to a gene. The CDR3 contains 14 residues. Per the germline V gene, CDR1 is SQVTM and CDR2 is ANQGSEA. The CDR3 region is CSARFRGLGTEAFF. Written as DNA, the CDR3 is TGCAGCGCTCGGTTCAGGGGGCTGGGTACTGAAGCTTTCTTT.

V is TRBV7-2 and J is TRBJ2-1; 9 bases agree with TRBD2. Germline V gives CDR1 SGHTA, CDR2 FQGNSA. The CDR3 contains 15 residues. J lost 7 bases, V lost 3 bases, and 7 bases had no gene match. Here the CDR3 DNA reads TGTGCCAGCAGCTTTGGCGGGGGGGCGGGAAATGAGCAGTTCTTC. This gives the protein CASSFGGGAGNEQFF. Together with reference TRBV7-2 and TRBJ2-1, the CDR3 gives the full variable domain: GAGVSQSPSNKVTEKGKDVELRCDPISGHTALYWYRQSLGQGLEFLIYFQGNSAPDKSGLPSDRFSAERTGGSVSTLTIQRTQQEDSAVYLCASSFGGGAGNEQFFGPGTRLTVL.